Listed below are T cell receptor beta chains from one sample, sequenced in a study of shared T cell receptors in the human thymus. Sequenced by immunoSEQ multiplex PCR; TCRdb stores in-frame clones only, minus some. The sample includes 540,000 or so clones, about four fifths of them seen just once. These records were also assigned to another study, of human thymus T cells.

The sequenced sample was thymocytes. Receptor source: a boy in the first two years of life with a congenital heart defect. The CDR3 runs from the conserved cysteine through the conserved F or W. D genes are given only for firm matches. Clone sizes are given selectively: once, few, many, or a class where the clone is expanded.

D: TRBD2; size: -; J: TRBJ2-7; V: TRBV6-5; CDR3: CASSPTSGRHEQYF; DNA: TGTGCCAGCAGCCCCACTAGCGGGAGGCACGAGCAGTACTTC
D: TRBD2; size: -; J: TRBJ2-2; V: TRBV7-2; CDR3: CATHSGSATGGELFF; DNA: TGTGCCACCCATAGCGGGAGCGCCACGGGCGGGGAGCTGTTTTTT
D: TRBD1; size: -; J: TRBJ1-3; V: TRBV30; CDR3: CAWSRARDRDSSGNTIYF; DNA: TGTGCCTGGAGCCGAGCCCGGGACAGGGACTCCTCTGGAAACACCATATATTTT
D: -; size: -; J: TRBJ2-1; V: TRBV19; CDR3: CASSIDGGSSYNEQFF; DNA: TGTGCCAGTAGTATAGATGGGGGGAGCTCCTACAATGAGCAGTTCTTC
D: TRBD2; size: -; J: TRBJ2-2; V: TRBV2; CDR3: CASISGRTGELFF; DNA: TGTGCCAGCATAAGCGGGAGGACCGGGGAGCTGTTTTTT
D: TRBD2; size: -; J: TRBJ2-3; V: TRBV28; CDR3: CASSSTSGRIDTQYF; DNA: TGTGCCAGCAGTTCGACTAGCGGGAGAATAGATACGCAGTATTTT
D: TRBD2; size: -; J: TRBJ2-3; V: TRBV5-1; CDR3: CASGWLAGITDTQYF; DNA: TGCGCCAGCGGCTGGCTAGCGGGAATTACAGATACGCAGTATTTT
D: TRBD1; size: -; J: TRBJ1-5; V: TRBV7-8; CDR3: CASSLDLGQFSNQPQHF; DNA: TGTGCCAGCAGCTTAGATTTGGGACAGTTTAGCAATCAGCCCCAGCATTTT
D: TRBD1; size: once; J: TRBJ1-2; V: TRBV5-6; CDR3: CASSFGGGTGGFGYTF; DNA: TGTGCCAGCAGCTTTGGGGGCGGGACAGGGGGTTTTGGCTACACCTTC
D: TRBD2; size: -; J: TRBJ2-7; V: TRBV7-9; CDR3: CASSLEGLAGRSYEQYF; DNA: TGTGCCAGCAGCTTAGAAGGACTAGCGGGTCGGTCCTACGAGCAGTACTTC
D: TRBD1; size: -; J: TRBJ1-2; V: TRBV5-1; CDR3: CASSWGTGQGNNGYTF; DNA: TGCGCCAGCAGCTGGGGCACGGGACAGGGTAATAATGGCTACACCTTC
D: TRBD2; size: -; J: TRBJ2-3; V: TRBV27; CDR3: CASGAGAEDTQYF; DNA: TGTGCCAGCGGGGCGGGAGCAGAAGATACGCAGTATTTT
D: TRBD1; size: once; J: TRBJ1-2; V: TRBV9; CDR3: CASSVAWDRESGGYTF; DNA: TGTGCCAGCAGCGTAGCGTGGGACAGGGAGTCTGGAGGCTACACCTTC
D: -; size: -; J: TRBJ2-3; V: TRBV7-9; CDR3: CASSLPPGLTATDTQYF; DNA: TGTGCCAGCAGCTTGCCCCCCGGACTGACTGCCACAGATACGCAGTATTTT
D: TRBD2; size: -; J: TRBJ2-3; V: TRBV14; CDR3: CASSHPRGGLAGEGTDTQYF; DNA: TGTGCCAGCAGCCATCCAAGGGGGGGACTAGCGGGAGAAGGCACAGATACGCAGTATTTT
D: -; size: -; J: TRBJ2-3; V: TRBV14; CDR3: CASSHRSVRRGTDTQYF; DNA: TGTGCCAGCAGCCACCGTAGCGTCCGGAGGGGCACAGATACGCAGTATTTT
D: TRBD2; size: -; J: TRBJ2-7; V: TRBV28; CDR3: CASRKELAGVGYEQYF; DNA: TGTGCCAGCAGGAAGGAGCTAGCGGGGGTGGGGTACGAGCAGTACTTC
D: -; size: few; J: TRBJ2-1; V: TRBV9; CDR3: CASSLKPGSYNEQFF; DNA: TGTGCCAGCAGCTTAAAACCAGGGTCCTACAATGAGCAGTTCTTC
D: -; size: once; J: TRBJ2-7; V: TRBV4-3; CDR3: CASSQDGAGHYEQYF; DNA: TGCGCCAGCAGCCAAGATGGAGCAGGGCACTACGAGCAGTACTTC
D: TRBD1; size: once; J: TRBJ1-2; V: TRBV6-5; CDR3: CASNDRVGDHGYTF; DNA: TGTGCCAGTAATGACAGGGTGGGGGATCATGGCTACACCTTC
D: -; size: few; J: TRBJ1-2; V: TRBV5-1; CDR3: CASSFDRVTNYGYTF; DNA: TGCGCCAGCAGCTTTGATCGGGTTACTAACTATGGCTACACCTTC
D: -; size: -; J: TRBJ2-7; V: TRBV5-6; CDR3: CASSLSPQVYEQYF; DNA: TGTGCCAGCAGCTTGAGCCCTCAAGTCTACGAGCAGTACTTC
D: -; size: -; J: TRBJ1-1; V: TRBV29-1; CDR3: CSIQGEGTEAFF; DNA: TGCAGCATACAGGGCGAGGGCACTGAAGCTTTCTTT
D: TRBD2; size: -; J: TRBJ2-1; V: TRBV5-6; CDR3: CASSSPGLAGIEYNEQFF; DNA: TGTGCCAGCTCCTCCCCGGGACTAGCGGGAATAGAGTACAATGAGCAGTTCTTC
D: TRBD1; size: -; J: TRBJ2-7; V: TRBV11-2; CDR3: CASSARDRDYEQYF; DNA: TGTGCCAGCAGCGCCCGGGACAGGGACTACGAGCAGTACTTC
D: -; size: -; J: TRBJ2-7; V: TRBV5-6; CDR3: CASSVGGASYEQYF; DNA: TGTGCCAGCAGCGTGGGAGGCGCCTCCTACGAGCAGTACTTC
D: TRBD2; size: -; J: TRBJ2-7; V: TRBV4-1; CDR3: CASSQDPLAGFYEQYF; DNA: TGCGCCAGCAGCCAAGATCCCCTAGCGGGATTCTACGAGCAGTACTTC
D: -; size: -; J: TRBJ2-7; V: TRBV29-1; CDR3: CSGPIASTPYEQYF; DNA: TGCAGCGGCCCAATAGCCTCCACCCCATACGAGCAGTACTTC
D: TRBD1; size: -; J: TRBJ2-7; V: TRBV28; CDR3: CASSLDRGQYEQYF; DNA: TGTGCCAGCAGTCTCGACAGGGGGCAGTACGAGCAGTACTTC
D: TRBD2; size: -; J: TRBJ2-1; V: TRBV4-3; CDR3: CASSQDEVTSGYNEQFF; DNA: TGCGCCAGCAGCCAAGATGAAGTGACTAGCGGTTACAATGAGCAGTTCTTC
D: TRBD2; size: -; J: TRBJ2-1; V: TRBV2; CDR3: CASREAGGNEQFF; DNA: TGTGCCAGCAGAGAAGCGGGAGGGAATGAGCAGTTCTTC
D: -; size: -; J: TRBJ2-1; V: TRBV13; CDR3: CASSPRGVRVNEQFF; DNA: TGTGCCAGCAGCCCCCGCGGCGTCAGAGTGAATGAGCAGTTCTTC
D: TRBD1; size: -; J: TRBJ2-7; V: TRBV19; CDR3: CASSSLGQVYEQYF; DNA: TGTGCCAGTAGTTCATTGGGACAGGTCTACGAGCAGTACTTC
D: TRBD1; size: -; J: TRBJ1-2; V: TRBV7-2; CDR3: CASSLSIGWGQGCGYTF; DNA: TGTGCCAGCAGCTTATCAATAGGGTGGGGACAGGGGTGTGGCTACACCTTC
D: TRBD1; size: -; J: TRBJ1-6; V: TRBV4-1; CDR3: CASSQRSKGTGASPLHF; DNA: TGCGCCAGCAGCCAACGCTCCAAAGGGACAGGGGCTTCACCCCTCCACTTT
D: TRBD1; size: -; J: TRBJ2-7; V: TRBV5-1; CDR3: CASSLGALQGYISYEQYF; DNA: TGCGCCAGCAGCTTGGGGGCCCTACAGGGGTATATTTCCTACGAGCAGTACTTC
D: TRBD1; size: -; J: TRBJ2-2; V: TRBV15; CDR3: CATSSLGQANTGELFF; DNA: TGTGCCACCAGCAGCTTGGGACAGGCGAACACCGGGGAGCTGTTTTTT
D: -; size: -; J: TRBJ2-1; V: TRBV25-1; CDR3: CASSDMGVLGEQFF; DNA: TGTGCCAGCAGTGATATGGGAGTTCTCGGTGAGCAGTTCTTC